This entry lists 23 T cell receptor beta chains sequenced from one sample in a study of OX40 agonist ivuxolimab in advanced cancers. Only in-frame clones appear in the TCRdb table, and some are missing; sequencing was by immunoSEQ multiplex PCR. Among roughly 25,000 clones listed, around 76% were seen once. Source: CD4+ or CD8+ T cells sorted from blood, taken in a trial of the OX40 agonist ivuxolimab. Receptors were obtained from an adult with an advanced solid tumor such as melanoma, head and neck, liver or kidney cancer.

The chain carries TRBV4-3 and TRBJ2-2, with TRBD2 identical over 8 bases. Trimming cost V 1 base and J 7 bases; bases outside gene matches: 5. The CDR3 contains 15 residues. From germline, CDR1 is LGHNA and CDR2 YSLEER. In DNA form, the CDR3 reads TGCGCCAGCAGCCAAGGGGGACTAGAGGGCGGGGAGCTGTTTTTT. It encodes CASSQGGLEGGELFF.

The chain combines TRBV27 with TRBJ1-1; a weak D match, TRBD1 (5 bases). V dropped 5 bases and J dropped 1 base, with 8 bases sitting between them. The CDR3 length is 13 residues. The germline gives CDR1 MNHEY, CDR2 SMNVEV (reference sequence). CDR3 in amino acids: CASSRGGNTEAFF. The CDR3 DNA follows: TGTGCCAGCAGTCGGGGGGGGAACACTGAAGCTTTCTTT.

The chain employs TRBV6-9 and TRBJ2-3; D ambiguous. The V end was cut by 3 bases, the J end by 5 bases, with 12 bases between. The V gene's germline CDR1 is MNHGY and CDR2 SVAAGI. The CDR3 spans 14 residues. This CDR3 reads CASSYSSPGDTQYF. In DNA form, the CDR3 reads TGTGCCAGCAGTTACTCCTCCCCTGGAGATACGCAGTATTTT.

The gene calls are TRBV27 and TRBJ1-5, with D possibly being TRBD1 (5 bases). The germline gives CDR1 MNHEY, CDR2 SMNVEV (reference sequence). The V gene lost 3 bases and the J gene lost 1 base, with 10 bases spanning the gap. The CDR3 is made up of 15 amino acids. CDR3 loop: CASSLGPRSNQPQHF. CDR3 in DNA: TGTGCCAGCAGTTTGGGGCCACGGAGCAATCAGCCCCAGCATTTT.

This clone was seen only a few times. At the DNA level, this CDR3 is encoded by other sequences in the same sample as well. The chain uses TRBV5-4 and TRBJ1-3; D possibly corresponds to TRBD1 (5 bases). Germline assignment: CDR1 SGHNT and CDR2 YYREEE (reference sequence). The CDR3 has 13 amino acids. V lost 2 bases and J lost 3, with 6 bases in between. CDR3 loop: CASSFGGGNTIYF. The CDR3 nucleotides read TGTGCCAGCAGCTTCGGGGGTGGAAACACCATATATTTT.

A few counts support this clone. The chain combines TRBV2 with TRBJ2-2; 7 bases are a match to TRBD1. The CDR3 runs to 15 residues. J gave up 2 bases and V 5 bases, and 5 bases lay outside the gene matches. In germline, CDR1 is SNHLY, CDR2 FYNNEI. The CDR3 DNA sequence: TGTGCCAGCAGTTTGGGACAGTTAAACACCGGGGAGCTGTTTTTT. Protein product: CASSLGQLNTGELFF.

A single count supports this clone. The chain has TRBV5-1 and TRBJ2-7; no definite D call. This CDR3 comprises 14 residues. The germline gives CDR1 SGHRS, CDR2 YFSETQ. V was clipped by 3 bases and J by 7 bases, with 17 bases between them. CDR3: CASSSTLGLVEQYF. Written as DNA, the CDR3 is TGCGCCAGCAGCTCAACCTTGGGCCTTGTGGAGCAGTACTTC.

For the CDR3, the DNA is TGTGCCAGCTCACTAACACACCGGGACAAACCCTACAATGAGCAGTTCTTC. Protein: CASSLTHRDKPYNEQFF. This chain uses TRBV18 with TRBJ2-1, with D possibly being TRBD1 (6 bases). Germline loops: CDR1 KGHSH, CDR2 LQKENI. This CDR3 is built from 17 residues. The ends were cut back, 4 bases at V and 2 bases at J, with 18 bases in the middle.

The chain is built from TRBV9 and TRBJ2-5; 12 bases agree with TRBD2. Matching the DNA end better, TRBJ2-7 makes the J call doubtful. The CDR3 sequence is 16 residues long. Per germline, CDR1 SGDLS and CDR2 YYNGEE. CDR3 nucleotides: TGTGCCAGCAGCCCCCGGGGACTAGCGGGTTCCTACGAGCAGTACTTC. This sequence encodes CASSPRGLAGSYEQYF.

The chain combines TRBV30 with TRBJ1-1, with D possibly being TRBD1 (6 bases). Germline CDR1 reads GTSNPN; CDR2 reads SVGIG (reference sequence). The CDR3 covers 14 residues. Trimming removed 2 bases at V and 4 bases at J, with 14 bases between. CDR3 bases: TGTGCCTGGAGTTATCCAGGGGAGGGCACTGAAGCTTTCTTT. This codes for CAWSYPGEGTEAFF.

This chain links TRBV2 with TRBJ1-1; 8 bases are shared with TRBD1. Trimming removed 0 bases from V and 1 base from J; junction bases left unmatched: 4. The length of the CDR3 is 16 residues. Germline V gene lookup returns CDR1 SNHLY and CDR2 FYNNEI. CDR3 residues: CASSEATGVWNTEAFF. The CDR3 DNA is TGTGCCAGCAGTGAAGCGACAGGGGTCTGGAACACTGAAGCTTTCTTT.

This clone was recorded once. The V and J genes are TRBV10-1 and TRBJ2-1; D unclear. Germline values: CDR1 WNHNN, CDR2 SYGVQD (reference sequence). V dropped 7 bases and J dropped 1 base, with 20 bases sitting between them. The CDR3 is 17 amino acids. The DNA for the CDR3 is TGCGCCAGCACCGAGCGCTATGACCGACCGTCCTACAATGAGCAGTTCTTC. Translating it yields CASTERYDRPSYNEQFF.

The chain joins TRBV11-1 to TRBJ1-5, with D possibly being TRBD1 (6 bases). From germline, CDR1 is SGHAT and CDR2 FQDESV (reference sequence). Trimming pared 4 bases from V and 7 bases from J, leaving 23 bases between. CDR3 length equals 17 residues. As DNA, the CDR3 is TGTGCCAGCAGCTCCTCCCGAATCGACAGGTTGGGGCAGCCCCAGCATTTT. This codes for CASSSSRIDRLGQPQHF. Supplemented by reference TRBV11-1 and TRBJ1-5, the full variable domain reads EAEVAQSPRYKITEKSQAVAFWCDPISGHATLYWYRQILGQGPELLVQFQDESVVDDSQLPKDRFSAERLKGVDSTLKIQPAELGDSAMYLCASSSSRIDRLGQPQHFGDGTRLSIL.

CDR3 loop: CASSGGPGGNEAFF. The CDR3 nucleotides read TGCGCCAGCAGCGGGGGGCCAGGGGGCAATGAAGCTTTCTTT. V and J are TRBV5-1 and TRBJ1-1; TRBD1 matches 8 bases. Trimming took 4 bases from V and 7 from J; bases not matched to a gene: 9. CDR1 is SGHRS, CDR2 YFSETQ, per germline. The CDR3 runs to 14 residues. Combining the CDR3 with reference TRBV5-1 and TRBJ1-1 gives the whole variable domain KAGVTQTPRYLIKTRGQQVTLSCSPISGHRSVSWYQQTPGQGLQFLFEYFSETQRNKGNFPGRFSGRQFSNSRSEMNVSTLELGDSALYLCASSGGPGGNEAFFGQGTRLTVV.

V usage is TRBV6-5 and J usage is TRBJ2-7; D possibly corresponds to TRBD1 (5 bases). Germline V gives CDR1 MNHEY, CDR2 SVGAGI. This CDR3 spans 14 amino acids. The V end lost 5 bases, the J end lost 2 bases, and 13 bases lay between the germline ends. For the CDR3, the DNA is TGTGCCAGCAGTGTCGCGGAAGGGGCCTACGAGCAGTACTTC. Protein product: CASSVAEGAYEQYF.

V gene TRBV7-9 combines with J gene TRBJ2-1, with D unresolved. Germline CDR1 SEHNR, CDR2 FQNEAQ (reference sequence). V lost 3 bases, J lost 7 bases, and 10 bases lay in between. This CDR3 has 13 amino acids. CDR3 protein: CASSFTAPNEQFF. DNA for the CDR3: TGTGCCAGCAGCTTTACGGCCCCAAATGAGCAGTTCTTC.

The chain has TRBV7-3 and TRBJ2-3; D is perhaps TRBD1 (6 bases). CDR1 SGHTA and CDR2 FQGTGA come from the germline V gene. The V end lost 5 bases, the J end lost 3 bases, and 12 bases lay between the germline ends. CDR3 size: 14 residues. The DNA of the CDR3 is TGTGCCAGCAGCCCCAACGGACAGACAGATACGCAGTATTTT. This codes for CASSPNGQTDTQYF. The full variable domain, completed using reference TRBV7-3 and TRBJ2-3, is GAGVSQTPSNKVTEKGKYVELRCDPISGHTALYWYRQSLGQGPEFLIYFQGTGAADDSGLPNDRFFAVRPEGSVSTLKIQRTERGDSAVYLCASSPNGQTDTQYFGPGTRLTVL.

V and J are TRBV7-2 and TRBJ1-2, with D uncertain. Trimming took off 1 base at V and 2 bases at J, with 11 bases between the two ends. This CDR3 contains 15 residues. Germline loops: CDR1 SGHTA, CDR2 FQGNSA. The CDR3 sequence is CASSLVPRSNYGYTF. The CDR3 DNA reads TGTGCCAGCAGCTTAGTTCCCAGGTCAAACTATGGCTACACCTTC.

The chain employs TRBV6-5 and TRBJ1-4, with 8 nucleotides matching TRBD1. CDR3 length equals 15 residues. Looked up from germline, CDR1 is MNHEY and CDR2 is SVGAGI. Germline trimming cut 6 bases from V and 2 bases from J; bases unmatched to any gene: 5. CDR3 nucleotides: TGTGCCAGCAGCACGTGGACAGGGACTAATGAAAAACTGTTTTTT. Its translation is CASSTWTGTNEKLFF.

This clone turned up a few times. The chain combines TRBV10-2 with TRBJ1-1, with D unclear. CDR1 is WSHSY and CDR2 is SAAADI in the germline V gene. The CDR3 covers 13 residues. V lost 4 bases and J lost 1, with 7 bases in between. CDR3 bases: TGCGCCAGCAGTGGTCAGTGGAACACTGAAGCTTTCTTT. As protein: CASSGQWNTEAFF.

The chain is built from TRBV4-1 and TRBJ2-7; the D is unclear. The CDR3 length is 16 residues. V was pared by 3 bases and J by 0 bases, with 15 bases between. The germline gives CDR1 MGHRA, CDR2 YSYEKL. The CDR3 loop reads CASSQSLQLISYEQYF. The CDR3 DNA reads TGCGCCAGCAGCCAGTCTTTACAGCTGATCTCCTACGAGCAGTACTTC.

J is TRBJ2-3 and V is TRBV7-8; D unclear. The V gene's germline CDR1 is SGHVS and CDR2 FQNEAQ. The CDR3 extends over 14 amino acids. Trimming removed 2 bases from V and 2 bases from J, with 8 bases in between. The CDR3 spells CASSLPKPTDTQYF. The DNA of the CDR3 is TGTGCCAGCAGCTTACCCAAGCCCACAGATACGCAGTATTTT.

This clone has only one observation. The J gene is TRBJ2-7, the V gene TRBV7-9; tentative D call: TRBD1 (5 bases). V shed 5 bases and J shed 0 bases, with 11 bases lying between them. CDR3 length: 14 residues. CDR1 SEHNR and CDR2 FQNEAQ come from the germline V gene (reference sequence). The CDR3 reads CASSRIRDSYEQYF. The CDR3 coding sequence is TGTGCCAGCAGCCGGATCAGGGACTCCTACGAGCAGTACTTC.